This T cell receptor (beta chain) was recorded in a study of cytomegalovirus exposure and HLA in healthy donors. Study findings and constraints: Later examination showed HLA-associated TCR beta chains had greater clonal expansion than equally common others. Accurate HLA-A and HLA-B prediction from TCR beta sequences was reported for most subjects. One later analysis reportedly identified an Asian-associated ancestry cluster that showed fewer N-insertions than the roughly 600-donor mean.

Worth noting for this clone: Its cognate antigen is unknown.

Both 60 Vbeta primers and 13 Jbeta primers went into the PCR. Sequencing was performed with immunoSEQ multiplex PCR; in TCRdb, only in-frame clones are kept and a portion is missing. The table lists under 200,000 clones, 82% of them singletons. Healthy bone marrow donors made up the donors. The CDR3 spans 14 residues. V shed 4 bases and J shed 0 bases, with 10 bases lying between them. Germline V gene lookup returns CDR1 SGHNT and CDR2 YYREEE (reference sequence). Source material: PBMCs. V gene TRBV5-4 combines with J gene TRBJ1-2; possibly TRBD1 for D (5 bases). The TCR comes from a girl under 18 in good health and CMV-seropositive. DNA of the CDR3: TGTGCCAGCAGCCTGAGACAGACTAACTATGGCTACACCTTC. It yields the protein CASSLRQTNYGYTF.